The 6 T cell receptor beta chains given below trace back to one sample, sequenced in a study of cytotoxic CD8 clonotypes in ibrutinib-treated CLL. Generated by immunoSEQ multiplex PCR, the TCRdb table keeps only in-frame clones and is missing some. Here the sample spans more than 200,000 clones, 60% to 75% being singletons. The material sequenced was PBMCs, taken after 24 months of ibrutinib treatment. The source of these receptors is a human donor with chronic lymphocytic leukemia.

The chain combines TRBV27 with TRBJ2-7; 9 bases are shared with TRBD1. Germline CDR1 reads MNHEY; CDR2 reads SMNVEV (reference sequence). The CDR3 is 14 amino acids. Trimming cost V 5 bases and J 5 bases; bases outside gene matches: 7. This chain's CDR3 is CASSPGTGTNEQYF. For the CDR3, the DNA is TGTGCCAGCAGTCCCGGGACAGGGACTAACGAGCAGTACTTC.

The J gene is TRBJ2-7, the V gene TRBV18; D not resolved. V shed 6 bases and J shed 4 bases, with 13 bases lying between them. CDR3 length: 13 amino acids. In germline, CDR1 is KGHSH, CDR2 LQKENI. The CDR3 sequence: CASSPPPPYEQYF. Written as DNA, the CDR3 is TGTGCCAGCTCCCCCCCTCCCCCATACGAGCAGTACTTC.

The rearrangement links TRBV28 to TRBJ1-2; possible D gene TRBD1, 5 bases. V lost 7 bases to trimming and J lost 5 bases, with 8 bases between them. The CDR3 runs to 11 residues. CDR1 MDHEN and CDR2 SYDVKM come from the germline V gene. Here the CDR3 DNA reads TGTGCCAGCACGGGGGAATATGGCTACACCTTC. Encoded protein: CASTGEYGYTF.

The chain uses TRBV29-1 and TRBJ2-7; 9 nucleotides agree with TRBD1. The CDR3 contains 17 residues. Germline V lookup: CDR1 SQVTM, CDR2 ANQGSEA. V gave up 5 bases and J gave up 6 bases; unmatched junction bases: 20. CDR3 bases: TGCAGCGTTCAGGGGGTACCGGGACAGGGTTTTTGGAGCGAGCAGTACTTC. Its translation: CSVQGVPGQGFWSEQYF.

The rearrangement links TRBV27 to TRBJ2-1; weak D call: TRBD2 (5 bases). Trimming removed 8 bases at V and 1 base at J, with 15 bases between. Germline lookup yields CDR1 MNHEY and CDR2 SMNVEV (reference sequence). This CDR3 is 15 amino acids long. The CDR3 loop is CASAPRRASYNEQFF. CDR3 nucleotide sequence: TGTGCCAGCGCTCCCAGGCGGGCATCCTACAATGAGCAGTTCTTC.

The V gene is TRBV25-1, the J gene TRBJ1-2; TRBD1 might be the D (5 bases). This CDR3 contains 14 residues. The germline V gene has CDR1 MGHDK and CDR2 SYGVNS. V lost 1 base, J lost 5 bases, and 11 bases lay in between. CDR3 protein: CASSELEQAYGYTF. CDR3 coding DNA: TGTGCCAGCAGTGAATTGGAACAGGCGTATGGCTACACCTTC.